What follows describes a single TCR beta chain. Original handling: Estimation of nucleated cell counts was performed using reference gene primer amplification. Measured with immunoSEQ multiplex PCR; TCRdb has only the in-frame clones, and not every one. The V and J calls and clone size come from that table; D and trimming were worked out from the DNA. The repertoire has hundreds of thousands of clones, approximately 86% of them found once; the top ten carry about 0.65%. Germline V gene sequence: CDR1 LNHDA, CDR2 SQIVND (reference sequence). The CDR3 runs 14 residues. The J segment lost 4 bases and the V segment lost 7 bases, leaving 8 bases of the junction unmatched. This sample is drawn from a study of blood T cell repertoires in COVID-19. Study summary: Researchers got acute and convalescent COVID-19 samples from the United States, Italy and Spain. From T cells, B-cell-depleted T cells, or PBMCs came the material, which was cDNA or gDNA.

The receptor's source is a human donor in a cohort sampled during active COVID-19. What was sequenced was peripheral blood. This sequence joins TRBV19 and TRBJ2-7; 9 nucleotides line up with TRBD1. The CDR3 DNA is TGTGCCAGTACCCACCGGGACAGGGTTTACGAGCAGTACTTC. This sequence encodes CASTHRDRVYEQYF. The variable domain in full, completed from reference TRBV19 and TRBJ2-7, reads DGGITQSPKYLFRKEGQNVTLSCEQNLNHDAMYWYRQDPGQGLRLIYYSQIVNDFQKGDIAEGYSVSREKKESFPLTVTSAQKNPTAFYLCASTHRDRVYEQYFGPGTRLTVT.